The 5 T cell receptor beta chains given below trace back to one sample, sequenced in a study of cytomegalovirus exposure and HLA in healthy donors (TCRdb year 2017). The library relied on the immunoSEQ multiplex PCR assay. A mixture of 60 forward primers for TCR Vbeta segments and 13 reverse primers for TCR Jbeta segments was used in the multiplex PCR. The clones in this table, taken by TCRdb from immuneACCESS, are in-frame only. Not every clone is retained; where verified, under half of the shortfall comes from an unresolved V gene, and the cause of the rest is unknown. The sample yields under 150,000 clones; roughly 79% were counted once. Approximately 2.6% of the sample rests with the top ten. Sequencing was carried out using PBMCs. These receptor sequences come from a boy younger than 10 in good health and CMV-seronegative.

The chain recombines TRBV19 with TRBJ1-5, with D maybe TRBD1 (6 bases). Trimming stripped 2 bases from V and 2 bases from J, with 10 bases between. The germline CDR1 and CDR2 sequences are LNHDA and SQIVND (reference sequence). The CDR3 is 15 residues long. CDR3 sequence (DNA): TGTGCCAGTAGTATACGGGACAAGGGCAATCAGCCCCAGCATTTT. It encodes CASSIRDKGNQPQHF.

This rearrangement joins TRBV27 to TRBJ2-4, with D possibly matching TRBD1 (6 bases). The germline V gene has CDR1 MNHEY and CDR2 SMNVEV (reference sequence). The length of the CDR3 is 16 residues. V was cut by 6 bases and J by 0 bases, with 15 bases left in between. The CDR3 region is CASSRQARLAKNIQYF. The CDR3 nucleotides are TGTGCCAGCAGCAGACAGGCCCGTCTAGCCAAAAACATTCAGTACTTC.

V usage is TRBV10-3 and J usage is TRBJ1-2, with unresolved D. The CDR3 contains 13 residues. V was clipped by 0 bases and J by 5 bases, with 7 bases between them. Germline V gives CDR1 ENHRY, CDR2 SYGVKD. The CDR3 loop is CAISESALYGYTF. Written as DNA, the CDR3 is TGTGCCATCAGTGAGTCGGCTTTATATGGCTACACCTTC.

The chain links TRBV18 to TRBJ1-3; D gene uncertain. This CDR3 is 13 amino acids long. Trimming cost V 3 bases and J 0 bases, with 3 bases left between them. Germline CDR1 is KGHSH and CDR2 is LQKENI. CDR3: CASSPYSGNTIYF. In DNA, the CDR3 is TGTGCCAGCTCACCGTACTCTGGAAACACCATATATTTT.

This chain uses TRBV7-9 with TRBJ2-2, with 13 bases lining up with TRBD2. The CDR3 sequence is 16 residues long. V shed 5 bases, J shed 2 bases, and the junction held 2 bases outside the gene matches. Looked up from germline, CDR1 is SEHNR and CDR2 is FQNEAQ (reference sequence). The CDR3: CASSMGLAGNTGELFF. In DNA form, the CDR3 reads TGTGCCAGCAGCATGGGACTAGCGGGAAACACCGGGGAGCTGTTTTTT.